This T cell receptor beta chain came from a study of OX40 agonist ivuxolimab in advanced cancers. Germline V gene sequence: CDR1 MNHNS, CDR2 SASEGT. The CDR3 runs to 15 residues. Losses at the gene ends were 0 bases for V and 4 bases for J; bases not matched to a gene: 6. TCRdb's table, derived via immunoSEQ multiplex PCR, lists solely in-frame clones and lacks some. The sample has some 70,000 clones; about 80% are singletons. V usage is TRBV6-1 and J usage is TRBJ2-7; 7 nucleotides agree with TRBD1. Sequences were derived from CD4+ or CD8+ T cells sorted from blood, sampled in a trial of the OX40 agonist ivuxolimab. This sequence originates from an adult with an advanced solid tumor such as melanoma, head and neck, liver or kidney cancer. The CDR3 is CASSEARTGRYEQYF. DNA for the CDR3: TGTGCCAGCAGTGAAGCTCGGACAGGTCGGTACGAGCAGTACTTC.